This T cell receptor beta chain was profiled in a study of shared clonotypes between healthy human individuals. Overall study findings and caveats: The study found 4.5% to 5% of naive CD4 clonotypes shared across a handful of donors.

The assay was run at deep level. Libraries were prepared by immunoSEQ multiplex PCR; TCRdb keeps only in-frame clonotypes and omits some of them. The sample has some 89,000 clones, about 68% seen once. Remarks on this clone: Its specificity is unknown.

This receptor was taken from a man aged 30-40 years in good health. Sample: memory CD8+ T cells sorted from blood. This sample's subset: CD45RO+ cells pooled with CCR7-negative TemRA cells.

CDR3 DNA sequence: TGCGCCAGCAGTGAGTCGTCGAACACTGAAGCTTTCTTT. Translating it yields CASSESSNTEAFF. The chain links TRBV4-3 to TRBJ1-1, with D unclear. V lost 6 bases, J lost 1 base, and 9 bases lay in between. The CDR3 loop spans 13 amino acids. Germline assignment: CDR1 LGHNA and CDR2 YSLEER.